The present TCR beta chain was sequenced within a study of response to subunit inactivated influenza vaccine. Germline V gene sequence: CDR1 SGHRS, CDR2 YFSETQ. V was pared by 0 bases and J by 1 base, with 10 bases of the junction left unmatched. The CDR3 is 20 residues long. TCRdb re-called the RT-PCR reads through MiXCR, storing one row per CDR3 protein. This sample yields around 520,000 distinct CDR3 sequences, of which about 25% are seen a single time; approximately 2% belongs to the top ten. The clonotype was recovered from a man between 50 and 59 years old who received an inactivated influenza vaccine. The material was CD4+ T cells sorted from PBMCs, obtained about 5 days after vaccination. The chain links TRBV5-1 to TRBJ2-3; 14 bases line up with TRBD2. This CDR3 reads CASSLDGTSGRGTRTDTQYF. The CDR3, as DNA: TGCGCCAGCAGCTTGGATGGGACTAGCGGGAGAGGGACTCGCACAGATACGCAGTATTTT.